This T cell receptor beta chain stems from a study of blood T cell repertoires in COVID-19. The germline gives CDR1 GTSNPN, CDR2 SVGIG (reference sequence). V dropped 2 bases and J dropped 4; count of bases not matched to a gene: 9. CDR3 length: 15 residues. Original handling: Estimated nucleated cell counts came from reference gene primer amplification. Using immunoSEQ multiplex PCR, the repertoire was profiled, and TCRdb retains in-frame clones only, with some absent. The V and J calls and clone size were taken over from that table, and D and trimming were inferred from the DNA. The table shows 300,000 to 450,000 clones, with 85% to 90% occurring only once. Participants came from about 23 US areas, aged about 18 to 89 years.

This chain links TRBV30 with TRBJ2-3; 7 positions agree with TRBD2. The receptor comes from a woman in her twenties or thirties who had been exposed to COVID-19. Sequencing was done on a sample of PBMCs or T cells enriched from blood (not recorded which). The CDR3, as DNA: TGTGCCTGGAGTCAGCACCGGGAGGTCGCAGATACGCAGTATTTT. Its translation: CAWSQHREVADTQYF.